Listed below are T cell receptor beta chains from one sample, sequenced in a study of T cell repertoires in cytomegalovirus infection. MiXCR, run by TCRdb on the reads, gives a single entry per CDR3 protein. The sample holds fewer than 200,000 distinct CDR3 sequences, 8% to 10% seen once. Material for sequencing was PBMCs. These receptors all come from a human donor in good health (CMV status not recorded). Some clones in this sample may be carry-over from other donors' samples. The CDR3 runs from the conserved cysteine through the conserved F or W. D genes are given only for firm matches. A clone size is listed for some rows: how often the clone was seen (once, few, many), or a class if it is expanded.

TRBV12-3/TRBV12-4	TRBJ1-4	-	many	TGTGCCAGCAGTTCCGGTGATACGGGTAATGAAAAACTGTTTTTT	CASSSGDTGNEKLFF
TRBV20-1	TRBJ1-1	-	-	TGCAGTGCTAGGGGGCCGCGACTTGAAGCTTTCTTT	CSARGPRLEAFF
TRBV28	TRBJ1-5	-	many	TGTGCCAGCAGCTCAATTCGAGAGGGACCGAGATTTAATCAGCCCCAGCATTTT	CASSSIREGPRFNQPQHF
TRBV27	TRBJ2-2	-	-	TGTGCCAGCAGTCCCACATGGCAGAACACCGGGGAGCTGTTTTTT	CASSPTWQNTGELFF
TRBV12-3/TRBV12-4	TRBJ2-1	TRBD2	-	TGTGCCAGTTTAGCGGGGCGCTACAATGAGCAGTTCTTC	CASLAGRYNEQFF
TRBV19	TRBJ2-1	-	-	TGTGCCAGTAGTCCCTCCCAGGGCGGTGAGCAGTTCTTC	CASSPSQGGEQFF
TRBV7-3	TRBJ1-3	-	many	TGTGCCAGCAGCCGGAGCTCTGGAAACACCATATATTTT	CASSRSSGNTIYF
TRBV28	TRBJ1-5	-	many	TGTGCCAGCATCCCCTTGGGGTATAGTCAGCCCCAGCATTTT	CASIPLGYSQPQHF
TRBV28	TRBJ2-3	TRBD1	-	TGTGCCAGCAGTTTAGGGGGACAGAGCACAGATACGCAGTATTTT	CASSLGGQSTDTQYF
TRBV18	TRBJ2-7	TRBD1	few	TGTGCCAGCGGCGACTCGGGACAGGGGGCCTACGAGCAGTACTTC	CASGDSGQGAYEQYF
TRBV7-2	TRBJ1-6	-	many	TGTGCCAGCAGCTTAGGGGCCGGGGGGCGAAATCTCAATTCACCCCTCCACTTT	CASSLGAGGRNLNSPLHF
TRBV29-1	TRBJ1-2	-	-	TGCAGCGTTGAAGGCAGTGACTATGGCTACACCTTC	CSVEGSDYGYTF
TRBV10-3	TRBJ2-5	TRBD2	many	TGTGCCATCAGTGAGATGGGAGCGGGGGGGAAAGAGACCCAGTACTTC	CAISEMGAGGKETQYF
TRBV7-9	TRBJ1-5	-	many	TGTGCCAGCAGCGAAGACAATCAGCCCCAGCATTTT	CASSEDNQPQHF
TRBV7-8	TRBJ2-7	-	many	TGTGCCAGCAGCTTAGATTTTGACTCACCCGACTACGAGCAGTACTTC	CASSLDFDSPDYEQYF
TRBV24-1	TRBJ2-7	-	-	TGTGCCACCAGTGATTTGATCGGTGGCGAGCAGTACTTC	CATSDLIGGEQYF
TRBV7-2	TRBJ2-3	TRBD1	many	TGTGCCAGCAGCTTATGGCAAAACTTACAGGGGGCTCGGTGGTTCAGCACAGATACGCAGTATTTT	CASSLWQNLQGARWFSTDTQYF
TRBV4-2	TRBJ2-2	TRBD2	many	TGTGCCAGCAGCCCAGCGGGATTAGGCACCGGGGAGCTGTTTTTT	CASSPAGLGTGELFF
TRBV20-1	TRBJ1-1	-	few	TGCAGTGCTATATATCAGGGGAACACTGAAGCTTTCTTT	CSAIYQGNTEAFF
TRBV30	TRBJ2-7	-	-	TGTGCCTGGGAAAAGCGGACTCGGCGGGAGCAGTACTTC	CAWEKRTRREQYF